This TCR beta chain comes out of a study of blood T cell repertoires in COVID-19. Study information: The analysed material was cDNA or gDNA that came from T cells, B-cell-depleted T cells, or PBMCs.

This clone was observed a single time. The CDR3 runs 15 residues. CDR1 and CDR2 (germline): LNHDA, SQIVND (reference sequence). With V trimmed by 5 bases and J by 6 bases, 6 bases remained unmatched. Here immunoSEQ multiplex PCR was the method, and the copy in TCRdb shows in-frame clones only, minus some. The sample consists of approximately 75,000 clones, more than 80% of them appearing once. The chain couples TRBV19 to TRBJ1-6; the match to TRBD1 covers 8 bases. Sequenced sample: peripheral blood. This clonotype was obtained from a human donor in a cohort sampled during active COVID-19. DNA of the CDR3: TGTGCCAGTAGTGCCGGGACAGGAGGTAATTCACCCCTCCACTTT. Translating gives CASSAGTGGNSPLHF. Filled out from reference TRBV19 and TRBJ1-6, the complete variable domain reads DGGITQSPKYLFRKEGQNVTLSCEQNLNHDAMYWYRQDPGQGLRLIYYSQIVNDFQKGDIAEGYSVSREKKESFPLTVTSAQKNPTAFYLCASSAGTGGNSPLHFGNGTRLTVT.